This T cell receptor beta chain originates from a study of shared clonotypes between healthy human individuals. A 200 ng quantity of DNA, approximately 29,000 T cell genomes, went into the sorted-subset replicate PCRs. Sequencing was performed with immunoSEQ multiplex PCR; in TCRdb, only in-frame clones are kept and a portion is missing. This table holds some 500,000 clones, about 96% found once. What was sequenced was naive CD4+ T cells sorted from blood. Documented subset: CD45RA+ positively selected. The clonotype originates from a woman in her 30s in good health.

The CDR3 region has the DNA TGTGCCAGCTCACCCCGCCGGACTAGCGGGAACAATGAGCAGTTCTTC. It is translated as CASSPRRTSGNNEQFF. The chain carries TRBV18 and TRBJ2-1, with 12 bases fitting TRBD2. The CDR3 extends over 16 amino acids. The V gene end was trimmed by 3 bases and the J gene end by 5 bases; junction bases not matched to a gene: 5. In germline, CDR1 is KGHSH, CDR2 LQKENI.